Sequencing of this T cell receptor beta chain was carried out in a study of CXCR3-negative and CXCR3-positive naive CD8 T cells. About the research overall: Cumulative TRB read yield was about 140 million, averaging about 1.5 +/- 0.3 million per library. Study results and caveats: The study found comparably high diversity in both naive subsets and much lower diversity in memory CD8+ cells.

A remark on this clonotype: Its antigen is unidentified.

Germline assignment: CDR1 SGHRS and CDR2 YFSETQ. CDR3 size: 15 residues. The libraries of TRB cDNA were prepared using 5' RACE with UMI labels. Reanalyzing the 5' RACE reads, TCRdb keeps one entry per CDR3 protein, without DNA. Its table records roughly 100,000 distinct CDR3 sequences. Sequenced input: naive CXCR3- CD8+ T cells from blood. Subset: CD45RO-CCR7+CD27+CD95- naive CD8+ T cells lacking CXCR3 (TNR3-). The sequence was collected from a human donor in good health. Some clones in this sample may be carry-over from other donors' samples. The chain recombines TRBV5-1 with TRBJ2-1. CDR3 residues: CARSLEGASYNEQFF.